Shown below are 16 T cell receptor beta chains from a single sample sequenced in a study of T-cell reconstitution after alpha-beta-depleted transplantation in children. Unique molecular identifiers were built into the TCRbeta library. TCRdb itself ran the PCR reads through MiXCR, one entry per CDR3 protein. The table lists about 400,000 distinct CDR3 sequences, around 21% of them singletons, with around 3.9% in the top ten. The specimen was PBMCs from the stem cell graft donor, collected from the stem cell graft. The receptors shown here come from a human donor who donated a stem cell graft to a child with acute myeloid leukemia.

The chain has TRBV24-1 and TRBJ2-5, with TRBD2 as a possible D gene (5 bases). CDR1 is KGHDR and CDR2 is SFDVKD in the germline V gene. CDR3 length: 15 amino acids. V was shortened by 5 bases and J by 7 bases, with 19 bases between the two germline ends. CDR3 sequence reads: CATSVSFGLGWTQYF. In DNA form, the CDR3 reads TGTGCCACCAGTGTCTCCTTCGGACTGGGATGGACCCAGTACTTC.

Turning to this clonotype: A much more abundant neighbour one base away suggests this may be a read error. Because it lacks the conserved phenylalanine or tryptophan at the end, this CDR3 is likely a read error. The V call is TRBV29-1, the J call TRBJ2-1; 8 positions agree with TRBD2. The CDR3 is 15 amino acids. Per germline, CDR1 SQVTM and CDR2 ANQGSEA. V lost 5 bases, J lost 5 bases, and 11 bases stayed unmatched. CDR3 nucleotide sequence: TGCAGCGTTCTCGCGGCGGGAGGTTATGACAATGAGCAGTTCTGC. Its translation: CSVLAAGGYDNEQFC.

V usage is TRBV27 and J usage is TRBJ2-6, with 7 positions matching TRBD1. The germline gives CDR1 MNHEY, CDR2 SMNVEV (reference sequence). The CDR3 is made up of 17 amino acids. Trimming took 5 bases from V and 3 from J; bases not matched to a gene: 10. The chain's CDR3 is CASSTINRGLGANVLTF. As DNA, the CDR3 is TGTGCCAGCAGTACGATTAACAGGGGCCTTGGGGCCAACGTCCTGACTTTC.

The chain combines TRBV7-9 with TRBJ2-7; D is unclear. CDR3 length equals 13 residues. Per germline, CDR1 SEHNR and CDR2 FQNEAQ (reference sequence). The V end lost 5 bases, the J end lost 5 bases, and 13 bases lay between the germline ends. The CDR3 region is CASSALTPNEQYF. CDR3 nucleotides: TGTGCCAGCAGCGCCCTCACCCCCAACGAGCAGTACTTC.

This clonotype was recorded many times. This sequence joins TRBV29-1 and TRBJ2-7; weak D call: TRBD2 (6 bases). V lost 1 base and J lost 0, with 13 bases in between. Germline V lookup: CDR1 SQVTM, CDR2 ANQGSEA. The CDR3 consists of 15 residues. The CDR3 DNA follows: TGCAGCGTTGAAGTGGTACAGACTAGCTCCTACGAGCAGTACTTC. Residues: CSVEVVQTSSYEQYF.

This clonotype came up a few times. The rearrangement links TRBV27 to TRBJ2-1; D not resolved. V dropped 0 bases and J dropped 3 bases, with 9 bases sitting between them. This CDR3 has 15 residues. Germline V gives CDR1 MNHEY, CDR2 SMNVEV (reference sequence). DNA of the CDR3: TGTGCCAGCAGTTTATCGAAAACCCTCTACAATGAGCAGTTCTTC. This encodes CASSLSKTLYNEQFF.

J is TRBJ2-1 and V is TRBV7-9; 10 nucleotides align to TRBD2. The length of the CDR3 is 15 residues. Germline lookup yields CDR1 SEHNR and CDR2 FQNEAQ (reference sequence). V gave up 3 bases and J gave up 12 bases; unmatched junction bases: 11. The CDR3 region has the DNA TGTGCCAGCAGCTTTCCGGGACTAGCGTTGTCTGGGCAGTTCTTC. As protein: CASSFPGLALSGQFF.

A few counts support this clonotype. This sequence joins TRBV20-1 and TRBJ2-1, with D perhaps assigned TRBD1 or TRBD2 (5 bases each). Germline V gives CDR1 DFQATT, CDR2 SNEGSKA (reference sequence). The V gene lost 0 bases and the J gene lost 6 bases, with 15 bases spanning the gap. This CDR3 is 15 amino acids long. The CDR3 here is CSARDTGTPGNEQFF. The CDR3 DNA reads TGCAGTGCTAGAGATACGGGGACCCCTGGCAATGAGCAGTTCTTC.

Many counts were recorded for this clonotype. The CDR3 coding sequence is TGTGCCAGCAGCGTAGAGGGGACAGGGGGCCCGTGGGAGCAGTACTTC. Its protein product is CASSVEGTGGPWEQYF. This chain joins TRBV9 and TRBJ2-7; TRBD1 matches at 12 bases. Unmatched junction bases numbered 8, after V lost 0 bases and J lost 7 bases. The CDR3 runs to 16 residues. Looked up from germline, CDR1 is SGDLS and CDR2 is YYNGEE.

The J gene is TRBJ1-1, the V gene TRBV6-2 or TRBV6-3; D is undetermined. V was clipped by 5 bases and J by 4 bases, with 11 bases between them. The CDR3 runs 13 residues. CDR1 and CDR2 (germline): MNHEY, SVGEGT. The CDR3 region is CASSQAIATEAFF. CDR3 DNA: TGTGCCAGCAGTCAGGCCATCGCCACTGAAGCTTTCTTT.

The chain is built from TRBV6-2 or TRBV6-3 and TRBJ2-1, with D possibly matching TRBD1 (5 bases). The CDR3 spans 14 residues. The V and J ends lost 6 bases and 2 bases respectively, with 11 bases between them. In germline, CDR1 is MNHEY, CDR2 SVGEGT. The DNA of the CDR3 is TGTGCCAGCAGCCACCTGGGGCCCTACAATGAGCAGTTCTTC. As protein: CASSHLGPYNEQFF.

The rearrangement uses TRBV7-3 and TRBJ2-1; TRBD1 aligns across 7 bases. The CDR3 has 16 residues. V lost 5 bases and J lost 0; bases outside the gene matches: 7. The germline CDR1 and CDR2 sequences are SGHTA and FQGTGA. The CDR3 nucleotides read TGTGCCAGCAGCCCCACAGGGGTTCGCTCCTACAATGAGCAGTTCTTC. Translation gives CASSPTGVRSYNEQFF.

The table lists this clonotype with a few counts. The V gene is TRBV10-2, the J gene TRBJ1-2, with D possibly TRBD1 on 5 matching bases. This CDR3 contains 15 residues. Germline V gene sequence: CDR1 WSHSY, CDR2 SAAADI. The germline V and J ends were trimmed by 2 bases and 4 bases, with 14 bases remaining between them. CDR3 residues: CASSEAGRLIYGYTF. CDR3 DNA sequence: TGCGCCAGCAGTGAGGCAGGGCGCCTCATCTATGGCTACACCTTC.

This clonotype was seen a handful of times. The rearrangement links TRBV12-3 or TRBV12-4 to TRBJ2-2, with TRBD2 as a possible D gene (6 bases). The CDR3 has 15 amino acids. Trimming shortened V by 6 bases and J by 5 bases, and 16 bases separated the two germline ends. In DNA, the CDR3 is TGTGCCAGCAGACCCTCTCAGGGAGGAACCGGGGAGCTGTTTTTT. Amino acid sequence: CASRPSQGGTGELFF.

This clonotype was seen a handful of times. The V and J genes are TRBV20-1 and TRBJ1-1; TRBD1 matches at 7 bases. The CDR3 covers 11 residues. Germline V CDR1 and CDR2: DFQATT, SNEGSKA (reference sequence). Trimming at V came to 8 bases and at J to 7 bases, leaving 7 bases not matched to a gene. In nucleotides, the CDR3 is TGCAGTCCCCAGGGGGGAGATGAAGCTTTCTTT. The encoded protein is CSPQGGDEAFF.

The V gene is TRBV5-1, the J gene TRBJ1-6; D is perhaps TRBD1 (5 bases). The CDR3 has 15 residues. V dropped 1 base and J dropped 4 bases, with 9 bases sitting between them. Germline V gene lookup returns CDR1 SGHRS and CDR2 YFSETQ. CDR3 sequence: CASSLSGPYNSPLHF. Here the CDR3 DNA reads TGCGCCAGCAGCTTGTCGGGACCTTATAATTCACCCCTCCACTTT.